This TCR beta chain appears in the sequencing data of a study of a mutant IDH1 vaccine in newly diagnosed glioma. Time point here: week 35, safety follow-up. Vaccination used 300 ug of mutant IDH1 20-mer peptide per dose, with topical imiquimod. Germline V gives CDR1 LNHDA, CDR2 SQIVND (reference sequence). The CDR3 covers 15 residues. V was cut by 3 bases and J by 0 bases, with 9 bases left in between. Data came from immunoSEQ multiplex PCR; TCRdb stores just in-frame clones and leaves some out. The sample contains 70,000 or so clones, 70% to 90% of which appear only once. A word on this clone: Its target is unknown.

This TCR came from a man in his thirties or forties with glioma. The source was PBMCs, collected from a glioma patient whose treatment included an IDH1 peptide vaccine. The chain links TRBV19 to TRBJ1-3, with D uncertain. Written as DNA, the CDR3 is TGTGCCAGTAGTATGTCACGAAACTCTGGAAACACCATATATTTT. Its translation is CASSMSRNSGNTIYF.